The clone carrying this T cell receptor (beta chain) occurred a few times. This entry belongs to a study of blood T cell repertoires in COVID-19. Study overall: From the United States, Italy and Spain came samples of acute and convalescent COVID-19. Sources were T cells, B-cell-depleted T cells, or PBMCs; the material itself was cDNA or gDNA.

Followed over time, Seattle patients had been enrolled while infection was active. Under the authors' procedure: Reference gene primer amplification gave estimated nucleated cell counts. Generated by immunoSEQ multiplex PCR, the TCRdb table keeps only in-frame clones and is missing some. The DNA was the basis for D and trimming; V, J and clone size are from that table. The sample lists 130,000 to 150,000 clones, 80% to 90% seen once, with approximately 8% in the top ten. J lost 3 bases, V lost 3 bases, and 5 bases had no gene match. This CDR3 is 15 amino acids long. The V gene's germline CDR1 is MNHEY and CDR2 SVGEGT.

The chain is built from TRBV6-2 or TRBV6-3 and TRBJ1-2, with 9 bases that match TRBD1. The TCR originated in a woman in her sixties with COVID-19, enrolled during active disease. The sample was peripheral blood. The DNA of the CDR3 is TGTGCCAGCAGTTATCGACAGGGGGGAGACTATGGCTACACCTTC. Its translation is CASSYRQGGDYGYTF.